This T cell receptor (beta chain) appears in the sequencing data of a study of molecular identifiers for immune sequencing clone quantification (dated by TCRdb to about 2018). For the study in its entirety: For a replicate experiment, RNA from approximately 20,000 or 100,000 naive CD8 T cells was divided into five aliquots, of which four were sequenced. CD8 T cells were used in a methods study to benchmark molecular-identifier clustering-based TCR repertoire sequencing (MIDCIRS) and TCR RNA copy counting.

The library was built by means of PCR. The data were produced on an Illumina HiSeq 4000. Preparation of bulk TCR libraries followed a previously described approach, with the TCR primers listed in Table S5. The Qiagen AllPrep DNA/RNA kit was used to purify total RNA. Before any analysis, reads coming from multiple sequencing runs of the same library were combined into one pool. The source study handled its data this way. Reads were retained only if their TCR constant sequence matched exactly, and those retained reads were trimmed to 150 nt and grouped according to their 12-nt molecular barcodes. Reads inside each barcode group were sub-clustered using a 15% Levenshtein threshold, and a quality-weighted consensus sequence was constructed for each RNA molecule. Non-functional sequences were discarded, and so were lower-count sequences lying one edit away from another sequence. Based on fitting two negative binomial distributions, any barcode sub-cluster with under 20% of the maximum read count was discarded. In TCRdb, the public reads were trimmed at Q25 with fastp and aligned with MiXCR, with productive beta chains retained. Duplicate CDR3 protein sequences are folded into a single record with the most common DNA and genes. Clone size and V and J calls follow TCRdb, not the original study. The sample table contains about 640,000 distinct CDR3 sequences; only one count was recorded for about 20% of them. Clones ranked in the top ten supply 0.85% to 0.9% of the sample.

Libraries of naive CD8 T cells were built from around 20,000 to 990,000 sorted cells, with 10%, 30% or 50% of the purified RNA used. On a BD FACSAria II, naive CD8 T cells were FACS-sorted as CD8+CD4-CCR7+CD45RA+ and collected into RLT Plus buffer. Detection sensitivity was tested by spiking Jurkat RNA equal to roughly nine TCR copies' worth into samples containing roughly 19,000-1,000,000 naive CD8 T cells. CD8 T cells were enriched using RosetteSep CD8+ T Cell Enrichment Cocktail and Ficoll-Paque, and the enriched cells then underwent ACK red cell lysis. This clonotype came up many times. Its antigen remains unidentified. There are no base qualities to consult, and no much larger clone falls within one base. Study-wide findings and limitations: Spiked-in Jurkat TCR RNA (approximately 9 copies' worth), which is not part of the donor repertoire, was contained in the naive libraries. Modeling estimated about three recovered TCR RNA copies per cell, compared with 8.5 to 10 by digital PCR, which implies approximately 30% capture efficiency. A single cell's worth of spiked-in Jurkat TCR RNA was reported detectable even among some 920,000 naive CD8 T cells. When barcode sub-clustering was omitted, TCR diversity was inflated by chimeric consensus sequences, with chimeras reaching as high as 47%. Highly expanded clone sizes could be underestimated because identical TCR molecules may share a barcode. In CMV-specific effector cells, clones with more than 20 RNA copies accounted for over 97% of molecules, whereas in naive cells such clones accounted for under 1%.

Measured from the cysteine to the phenylalanine, the CDR3 is 13 residues long. CDR3 DNA is the only sequence kept; it has 39 bases, read in frame from the first base. The germline ends are 12 bases apart after V is trimmed by 2 bases and J by 8 bases. Per the germline V gene, MNHEY is the CDR1 and SVGEGT is the CDR2. Recombination connected TRBV6-2 or TRBV6-3 to TRBJ1-1, and perhaps TRBD1 as D gene, on 6 matching bases. The sequenced sample was naive CD8+ T cells from blood, with Jurkat cell RNA spiked in. This sample's cell subset or site label indicates: FACS-sorted CD8+CD4-CCR7+CD45RA+ naive T cells. This sequence originates from a human donor in good health. Some libraries in this study had Jurkat cell RNA spiked in. The CDR3 protein: CASSYGRTAEAFF. The base sequence is TGTGCCAGCAGTTACGGTCGGACAGCGGAAGCTTTCTTT.